What follows are 8 T cell receptor beta chains derived from one specimen sequenced in a study of blood T cell repertoires in COVID-19. Some clones are missing from TCRdb's copy, which holds only in-frame ones; the method was immunoSEQ multiplex PCR. The sample lists about 60,000 clones; approximately 85% were seen once. The sequencing sample was made of peripheral blood. These receptors were collected from a human donor in a cohort sampled during active COVID-19.

The chain carries TRBV4-3 and TRBJ2-2; D is possibly TRBD2 (5 bases). Per germline, CDR1 LGHNA and CDR2 YSLEER. Trimming left V 0 bases short and J 4 bases short, with 18 bases between. The CDR3 extends over 18 amino acids. Here the CDR3 reads CASSQEAHTSSGTGELFF. In nucleotides, the CDR3 is TGCGCCAGCAGCCAAGAAGCCCATACTAGTTCGGGCACCGGGGAGCTGTTTTTT.

The J gene is TRBJ1-4, the V gene TRBV4-3; the D gene is possibly TRBD1 (5 bases). Per the germline V gene, CDR1 is LGHNA and CDR2 is YSLEER. Trimming pared 5 bases from V and 4 bases from J, leaving 14 bases between. CDR3 length: 15 residues. The CDR3 DNA reads TGCGCCAGCAGCTCTCGGGGGGGATATAATGAAAAACTGTTTTTT. It yields the protein CASSSRGGYNEKLFF.

The V and J genes are TRBV27 and TRBJ2-7; tentative D call: TRBD1 (6 bases). Germline lookup yields CDR1 MNHEY and CDR2 SMNVEV (reference sequence). CDR3 length: 16 amino acids. Trimming removed 6 bases at V and 1 base at J, with 19 bases between. The DNA for the CDR3 is TGTGCCAGCAGCATAGACTCGACAGGATTTTCCTACGAGCAGTACTTC. Translating it yields CASSIDSTGFSYEQYF.

V and J are TRBV7-2 and TRBJ2-5; 7 positions match TRBD2. Germline V lookup: CDR1 SGHTA, CDR2 FQGNSA. Unmatched junction bases numbered 0, after V lost 1 base and J lost 4 bases. The CDR3 is 13 amino acids. The CDR3 protein is CASSLGGGETQYF. DNA for the CDR3: TGTGCCAGCAGCTTAGGCGGGGGAGAGACCCAGTACTTC.

This sequence joins TRBV4-1 and TRBJ1-1; 8 bases line up with TRBD1. CDR1 and CDR2 (germline): MGHRA, YSYEKL. V trimming: 0 bases; J trimming: 6 bases; junction bases outside the gene matches: 3. This CDR3 spans 14 amino acids. Here the CDR3 reads CASSQERTGPEAFF. CDR3 nucleotides: TGCGCCAGCAGCCAAGAGAGGACAGGGCCTGAAGCTTTCTTT.

The gene calls are TRBV18 and TRBJ2-2, with a possible D match to TRBD2 (6 bases). The CDR3 contains 15 residues. Trimming stripped 6 bases from V and 5 bases from J, with 16 bases between. Per germline, CDR1 KGHSH and CDR2 LQKENI. This CDR3 is CASSPSRSGTGELFF. CDR3 nucleotides: TGTGCCAGCTCCCCCAGTCGAAGCGGGACCGGGGAGCTGTTTTTT.

CDR3 bases: TGTGCCAGTAGTATTGGGCAGGGGCGTACCACCGGGGAGCTGTTTTTT. This encodes CASSIGQGRTTGELFF. This chain joins TRBV19 and TRBJ2-2; possibly TRBD1 for D (6 bases). Germline V lookup: CDR1 LNHDA, CDR2 SQIVND (reference sequence). V was shortened by 3 bases and J by 4 bases, with 15 bases between the two germline ends. This CDR3 comprises 16 residues.

This clone was seen a single time. The V and J genes are TRBV6-5 and TRBJ2-5; the match to TRBD1 covers 7 bases. The CDR3 contains 13 residues. In germline, CDR1 is MNHEY, CDR2 SVGAGI. The V segment lost 7 bases and the J segment 4 bases; nucleotides outside the gene matches: 6. This CDR3 reads CASTLTGLETQYF. The CDR3 DNA reads as TGTGCCAGCACCCTGACAGGGTTAGAGACCCAGTACTTC.